The text below deals with one T cell receptor beta chain. What it binds is unknown. The length of the CDR3 is 16 residues. Germline CDR1 reads SGHRS; CDR2 reads YFSETQ. V lost 4 bases and J lost 3, with 17 bases in between. The data are from a study of blood T cells in healthy people across ages. Findings and caveats of the study: Estimated diversity, derived from one million T cells, was regarded as an underestimate. A roughly linear fall in TCR beta diversity per million T cells was seen with increasing age.

Using a J-beta primer mix together with a sample-barcoded 5' primer, a second PCR was run for roughly 6 to 12 cycles. TCRdb reprocessed the 5' RACE reads via MiXCR and lists one record per CDR3 protein. The sample lists roughly 1.9 million distinct CDR3 sequences; around 40% were seen once. Collection of around 9.3 milliliters of peripheral blood was performed for each donor. The sequenced sample consisted of blood. The origin of this receptor is a human donor in good health. The chain combines TRBV5-1 with TRBJ2-1, with a possible D match to TRBD1 (7 bases). In nucleotides, the CDR3 is TGCGCCAGCAGCGGGGTACAGGGGACTGGCTACAATGAGCAGTTCTTC. It is translated as CASSGVQGTGYNEQFF.